This T cell receptor (beta chain) comes out of a study of blood T cell repertoires in COVID-19. The V end lost 3 bases, the J end lost 2 bases, and 16 bases lay between the germline ends. This CDR3 has 16 amino acids. From germline, CDR1 is KGHSH and CDR2 LQKENI. TCRdb's copy holds only in-frame clones and misses some; the assay was immunoSEQ multiplex PCR. The sample gives around 300,000 clones, approximately 88% of which show up once; 0.94% is in the top ten. The sequenced sample consisted of peripheral blood. V usage is TRBV18 and J usage is TRBJ2-5; a weak D match, TRBD2 (6 bases). The TCR was taken from a woman aged 40 to 50 who had recovered from COVID-19. The CDR3 loop is CASSPAGGTFQETQYF. The CDR3 nucleotides read TGTGCCAGCTCACCGGCTGGTGGGACTTTTCAAGAGACCCAGTACTTC.